A selection of T cell receptor beta chains follows, all from one sample in a study of regulatory T cells in long-lasting Graves disease. In TCRdb, the multiplex PCR reads were re-called with MiXCR into one record per CDR3 protein. Of hundreds of thousands of distinct CDR3 sequences in the sample, 12% were seen once. These same data were also listed under a study on T cells in Graves' hyperthyroidism and ophthalmopathy.

The sample was peripheral blood mononuclear cells (PBMCs), taken at new diagnosis, from a patient treated with antithyroid drugs. All receptors derive from a woman between 25 and 40 years old with Graves disease. The CDR3 runs from the conserved cysteine through the conserved F or W. The order of the fields is CDR3 DNA, CDR3 protein, V gene, clone size, D gene, J gene. D genes are given only for firm matches. Where a row states a size, it is once, few, many or the class of an expanded clone; other rows omit it.

CDR3nt: TGCAGCGTCCGACGGGGGAGGACCAATCAGCCCCAGCATTTT
CDR3aa: CSVRRGRTNQPQHF
v_gene: TRBV20-1
abundance: -
d_gene: -
j_gene: TRBJ1-5

CDR3nt: TGTGCCAGCAGTTACGGGGGACAGGGGGCGGTTCTCGCTTTCTTT
CDR3aa: CASSYGGQGAVLAFF
v_gene: TRBV6-2/TRBV6-3
abundance: -
d_gene: TRBD1
j_gene: TRBJ1-1

CDR3nt: TGTGCCAGCAGCCAAGATGGGGGGGGGCACGGCGAGCAGTACTTC
CDR3aa: CASSQDGGGHGEQYF
v_gene: TRBV4-2
abundance: few
d_gene: -
j_gene: TRBJ2-7

CDR3nt: TGCGCCAGCAGCTTGACTCCGATCGGCTCCTACAATGAGCAGTTCTTC
CDR3aa: CASSLTPIGSYNEQFF
v_gene: TRBV5-1
abundance: few
d_gene: -
j_gene: TRBJ2-1

CDR3nt: TGTGCCAGCAGCGTAGGAGGAGTCCAAGAGACCCAGTACTTC
CDR3aa: CASSVGGVQETQYF
v_gene: TRBV9
abundance: many
d_gene: -
j_gene: TRBJ2-5

CDR3nt: TGTGCCAGCAGCTCGGGACTTTCCGAGCTCTATGGCTACACCTTC
CDR3aa: CASSSGLSELYGYTF
v_gene: TRBV9
abundance: -
d_gene: -
j_gene: TRBJ1-2

CDR3nt: TGTGCCAGCAGCCAAGACATATTACAGGAGGAAGCTTTCTTT
CDR3aa: CASSQDILQEEAFF
v_gene: TRBV3-1
abundance: -
d_gene: -
j_gene: TRBJ1-1

CDR3nt: TGTGCCAGCTCTCGGGGGTTCGGGGAGCTGTTTTTT
CDR3aa: CASSRGFGELFF
v_gene: TRBV12-3/TRBV12-4
abundance: -
d_gene: -
j_gene: TRBJ2-2

CDR3nt: TGTGCCAGCGGATCGTCGGCGAACACTGAAGCTTTCTTT
CDR3aa: CASGSSANTEAFF
v_gene: TRBV5-4
abundance: -
d_gene: -
j_gene: TRBJ1-1

CDR3nt: TGTGCCAACAGTGAAAGCGTGTTGCAGCCCCAGCATTTT
CDR3aa: CANSESVLQPQHF
v_gene: TRBV2
abundance: many
d_gene: -
j_gene: TRBJ1-5

CDR3nt: TGTGCCAGCAGTGCCCGGTGGGATAGCAATCAGCCCCAGCATTTT
CDR3aa: CASSARWDSNQPQHF
v_gene: TRBV27
abundance: -
d_gene: -
j_gene: TRBJ1-5

CDR3nt: TGTGCCAGCAGCCAGCGGGGTTCTAATGAAAAACTGTTTTTT
CDR3aa: CASSQRGSNEKLFF
v_gene: TRBV7-9
abundance: -
d_gene: -
j_gene: TRBJ1-4

CDR3nt: TGTGCCACCAGCCAGAGGGGTGTACTCTATCCCCAAGCTAACTATGGCTACACCTTC
CDR3aa: CATSQRGVLYPQANYGYTF
v_gene: TRBV15
abundance: few
d_gene: -
j_gene: TRBJ1-2

CDR3nt: TGTGCCAGCAGCTTGCCGGGACAGCCATACAATGAGCAGTTCTTC
CDR3aa: CASSLPGQPYNEQFF
v_gene: TRBV5-4
abundance: -
d_gene: TRBD1
j_gene: TRBJ2-1

CDR3nt: TGTGCCAGCAGCTTAGCGCGGCGTCTATACGAGCAGTACTTC
CDR3aa: CASSLARRLYEQYF
v_gene: TRBV11-2
abundance: many
d_gene: -
j_gene: TRBJ2-7

CDR3nt: TGTGCCAGCAGTGGCAGGGGCGGGGGCTACAATGAGCAGTTCTTC
CDR3aa: CASSGRGGGYNEQFF
v_gene: TRBV25-1
abundance: many
d_gene: -
j_gene: TRBJ2-1

CDR3nt: TGTGCCAGCAGTTTTGGGGGGGGTTACAATGAGCAGTTCTTC
CDR3aa: CASSFGGGYNEQFF
v_gene: TRBV28
abundance: many
d_gene: TRBD2
j_gene: TRBJ2-1

CDR3nt: TGTGCCAGCAGCTCTGGGGCCAACGTCCTGACTTTC
CDR3aa: CASSSGANVLTF
v_gene: TRBV12-3/TRBV12-4
abundance: many
d_gene: -
j_gene: TRBJ2-6

CDR3nt: TGTGCCACGAGTCCCAGGACAGGGGGTGAAAAACTGTTTTTT
CDR3aa: CATSPRTGGEKLFF
v_gene: TRBV15
abundance: many
d_gene: TRBD1
j_gene: TRBJ1-4

CDR3nt: TGTGCCAGCAGTCCAACCCCAGGATACTATGGCTACACCTTC
CDR3aa: CASSPTPGYYGYTF
v_gene: TRBV25-1
abundance: many
d_gene: -
j_gene: TRBJ1-2

CDR3nt: TGTGCCAGCAGCTCGATCAGGGGGCGACTGGGGACCCAGTACTTC
CDR3aa: CASSSIRGRLGTQYF
v_gene: TRBV7-6
abundance: many
d_gene: TRBD1
j_gene: TRBJ2-5

CDR3nt: TGTGCCAGCAGTGAAAGGGCCAAAACCTCTGGGGCCAACGTCCTGACTTTC
CDR3aa: CASSERAKTSGANVLTF
v_gene: TRBV6-1
abundance: many
d_gene: -
j_gene: TRBJ2-6

CDR3nt: TGTGCCACCAGTGATACCGGACTCCCGGCCGAAAATGAGCAGTTCTTC
CDR3aa: CATSDTGLPAENEQFF
v_gene: TRBV24-1
abundance: few
d_gene: -
j_gene: TRBJ2-1

CDR3nt: TGTGCCAGCAGCGAAAGTCCCGGGACAGGGGCCAATGAGCAGTTCTTC
CDR3aa: CASSESPGTGANEQFF
v_gene: TRBV9
abundance: few
d_gene: TRBD1
j_gene: TRBJ2-1

CDR3nt: TGTGCCAGCAGACGTGATAGGGCCGGGGAGCTGTTTTTT
CDR3aa: CASRRDRAGELFF
v_gene: TRBV2
abundance: few
d_gene: -
j_gene: TRBJ2-2

CDR3nt: TGTGCCAGCAGTGAAGGTGGGGGTAGCAATCAGCCCCAGCATTTT
CDR3aa: CASSEGGGSNQPQHF
v_gene: TRBV6-1
abundance: many
d_gene: -
j_gene: TRBJ1-5

CDR3nt: TGTGCCAGCAGCCTGCCGGACAGTTTCACAGATACGCAGTATTTT
CDR3aa: CASSLPDSFTDTQYF
v_gene: TRBV11-3
abundance: -
d_gene: -
j_gene: TRBJ2-3

CDR3nt: TGCAGTGCTTTCACGGGACTTAGCAATCAGCCCCAGCATTTT
CDR3aa: CSAFTGLSNQPQHF
v_gene: TRBV20-1
abundance: -
d_gene: -
j_gene: TRBJ1-5

CDR3nt: TGTGCCAGCAAAGAGGAAGTCTACCACTACGAGCAGTACTTC
CDR3aa: CASKEEVYHYEQYF
v_gene: TRBV6-1
abundance: medium-sized
d_gene: -
j_gene: TRBJ2-7

CDR3nt: TGTGCCAGCACCCCCGGACTAGGTTCCTACGAGCAGTACTTC
CDR3aa: CASTPGLGSYEQYF
v_gene: TRBV3-1
abundance: few
d_gene: TRBD2
j_gene: TRBJ2-7

CDR3nt: TGTGCCAGCAGTTACGGGACTAGCGAGACCCAGTACTTC
CDR3aa: CASSYGTSETQYF
v_gene: TRBV6-5
abundance: many
d_gene: TRBD2
j_gene: TRBJ2-5

CDR3nt: TGTGCCAGCAGCTGGGGGGAAAAGGAGACCCAGTACTTC
CDR3aa: CASSWGEKETQYF
v_gene: TRBV6-1
abundance: many
d_gene: -
j_gene: TRBJ2-5